The sequence of this TCR beta chain was determined in a study of blood T cell repertoires in COVID-19. The wider study: Sites in the United States, Italy and Spain provided acute and convalescent COVID-19 samples. Sources were T cells, B-cell-depleted T cells, or PBMCs; the material itself was cDNA or gDNA.

V was trimmed by 3 bases and J by 8 bases, leaving 7 bases between them. Germline-derived CDR1 and CDR2 are KGHSH and LQKENI. This CDR3 contains 12 residues. Methods used by the authors: Reference gene primer amplification yielded estimated nucleated cell counts. The data were produced by immunoSEQ multiplex PCR, yet TCRdb's version contains in-frame clones alone and is incomplete. Clone size and V and J calls were adopted from that table, with D and trimming inferred from the DNA. The sample lists 200,000 to 250,000 clones, approximately 90% occurring once. This clone was picked up a small number of times.

The gene calls are TRBV18 and TRBJ1-4; D gene uncertain. This clonotype was sampled from a man younger than 45 who had recovered from COVID-19. The sample taken for sequencing was peripheral blood. This CDR3 is CASSPRSEKLFF. DNA of the CDR3: TGTGCCAGCTCACCGCGGTCCGAAAAACTGTTTTTT.